This record concerns one T cell receptor (beta chain) sequence. The germline V gene has CDR1 MNHEY and CDR2 SMNVEV (reference sequence). V lost 6 bases to trimming and J lost 10 bases; unmatched junction nucleotides: 8. CDR3 length: 15 residues. These data originate in a study of blood T cell repertoires in COVID-19. Study information: The cDNA or gDNA used as material had been derived from T cells, B-cell-depleted T cells, or PBMCs.

In the authors' methods: Cell counts per sample came from amplifying reference gene primers. TCRdb's copy holds only in-frame clones and misses some; the assay was immunoSEQ multiplex PCR. V and J calls and clone size follow that table, whereas D and trimming were derived from the DNA. Counted here are around 22,000 clones, around 86% occurring once; the ten biggest clones make up roughly 23%. Material for sequencing was peripheral blood. The rearrangement links TRBV27 to TRBJ2-1; 14 bases agree with TRBD2. This receptor was taken from a human donor with active COVID-19. The donor label of this sample is uncertain. The chain's CDR3 is CASSGTSGGLREQFF. DNA for the CDR3: TGTGCCAGCAGCGGGACTAGCGGGGGCCTCAGGGAGCAGTTCTTC.